This entry lists 8 T cell receptor beta chains sequenced from one sample in a study of blood T cell repertoires in COVID-19. The protocol was immunoSEQ multiplex PCR, while the TCRdb copy is restricted to in-frame clones and leaves out a portion. Of under 150,000 clones in the sample, more than 80% were seen once. Sequencing was performed on peripheral blood. These TCRs come from a woman in her sixties with active COVID-19.

This sequence joins TRBV24-1 and TRBJ1-5, with 9 bases that match TRBD1. V was pared by 3 bases and J by 1 base, with 6 bases of the junction left unmatched. CDR1 is KGHDR and CDR2 is SFDVKD in the germline V gene. The CDR3 contains 17 residues. CDR3 in amino acids: CATSDGPGTGSNQPQHF. For the CDR3, the DNA is TGTGCCACCAGTGATGGCCCCGGGACAGGGAGCAATCAGCCCCAGCATTTT.

CDR3 DNA: TGTGCCAGCAAAAGGGACTTAAACACCGGGGAGCTGTTTTTT. The encoded protein is CASKRDLNTGELFF. This chain uses TRBV2 with TRBJ2-2; tentatively, D is TRBD2 (6 bases). The CDR3 is 14 amino acids. V lost 7 bases to trimming and J lost 2 bases, with 11 bases between them. The germline V gene has CDR1 SNHLY and CDR2 FYNNEI.

This clone occurred a few times. This chain uses TRBV7-2 with TRBJ2-2, with 8 bases lining up with TRBD2. This CDR3 region has 16 residues. V lost 5 bases, J lost 2 bases, and 7 bases stayed unmatched. Germline V gene sequence: CDR1 SGHTA, CDR2 FQGNSA. The CDR3 nucleotides are TGTGCCAGCAGCATCTCCGGGACTAGTAACACCGGGGAGCTGTTTTTT. Translation: CASSISGTSNTGELFF.

This clone was seen just once. V is TRBV4-1 and J is TRBJ2-1; 10 bases match TRBD2. CDR3 length equals 18 residues. The V and J ends lost 4 bases and 5 bases, in that order; junction bases with no gene match: 14. Germline V gene data show CDR1 as MGHRA and CDR2 as YSYEKL. The CDR3 reads CASSLSGRTAGRDNEQFF. The CDR3 DNA reads as TGCGCCAGCAGCCTTAGCGGGAGGACGGCAGGAAGAGACAATGAGCAGTTCTTC.

The chain couples TRBV7-9 to TRBJ1-2; perhaps TRBD1 as D (5 bases). CDR3 length: 14 amino acids. The germline V gene has CDR1 SEHNR and CDR2 FQNEAQ (reference sequence). V was clipped by 5 bases and J by 1 base, with 11 bases between them. CDR3 residues: CASSPQGVNYGYTF. The CDR3 DNA is TGTGCCAGCAGCCCCCAAGGGGTTAACTATGGCTACACCTTC.

The gene calls are TRBV28 and TRBJ1-2; 9 bases are shared with TRBD1. V shed 6 bases and J 4 bases; nucleotides not matched to a gene: 12. This CDR3 region has 16 residues. Germline V CDR1 and CDR2: MDHEN, SYDVKM. The CDR3 DNA reads TGTGCCAGCAGAAGCCCTTCCGGGACAGGGATCTATGGCTACACCTTC. Its translation: CASRSPSGTGIYGYTF.

The chain couples TRBV5-4 to TRBJ2-3; 7 nucleotides line up with TRBD2. This CDR3 has 16 amino acids. The V gene's germline CDR1 is SGHNT and CDR2 YYREEE (reference sequence). The junction had 11 bases not matched to a gene; V was cut back by 6 bases and J by 1 base. The CDR3 loop is CASKGTRAGGTDTQYF. The CDR3 bases are TGTGCCAGCAAGGGGACGAGGGCGGGAGGCACAGATACGCAGTATTTT.

V gene TRBV2 combines with J gene TRBJ1-5; perhaps TRBD1 as D (6 bases). The CDR3 has 14 amino acids. Germline CDR1 reads SNHLY; CDR2 reads FYNNEI. V shed 10 bases and J shed 0 bases, with 13 bases lying between them. The CDR3 nucleotides read TGTGCCATCAACAGGGATGATAGCAATCAGCCCCAGCATTTT. Translating gives CAINRDDSNQPQHF.